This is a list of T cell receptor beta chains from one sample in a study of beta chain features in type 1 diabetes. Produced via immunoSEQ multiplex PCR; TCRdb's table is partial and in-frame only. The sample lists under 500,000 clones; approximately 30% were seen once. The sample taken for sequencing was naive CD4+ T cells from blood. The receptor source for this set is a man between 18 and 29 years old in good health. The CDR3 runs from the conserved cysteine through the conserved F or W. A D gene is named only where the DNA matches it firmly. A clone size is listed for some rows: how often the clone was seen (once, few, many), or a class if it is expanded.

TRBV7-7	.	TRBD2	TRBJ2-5	CASSYDGGAQETQYF	TGTGCCAGCAGCTACGACGGGGGGGCGCAAGAGACCCAGTACTTC
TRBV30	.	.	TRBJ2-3	CATRRDLTDTQYF	TGTGCCACCCGGCGTGACCTCACAGATACGCAGTATTTT
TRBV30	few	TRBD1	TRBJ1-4	CAWNLGTGDNEKLFF	TGTGCCTGGAACCTGGGGACAGGGGATAATGAAAAACTGTTTTTT
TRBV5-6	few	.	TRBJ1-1	CASSKRGGNTEAFF	TGTGCCAGCAGCAAACGAGGGGGGAACACTGAAGCTTTCTTT
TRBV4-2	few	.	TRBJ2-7	CASSQDNLAKEDEQYF	TGTGCCAGCAGCCAAGATAATTTGGCTAAGGAGGACGAGCAGTACTTC
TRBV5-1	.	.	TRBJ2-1	CASGLGGSYNEQFF	TGCGCCAGCGGCCTCGGCGGATCCTACAATGAGCAGTTCTTC
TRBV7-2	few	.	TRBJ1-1	CASSLGRGEAFF	TGTGCCAGCAGCTTAGGTCGTGGGGAAGCTTTCTTT
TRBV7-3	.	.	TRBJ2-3	CASSPGPDTQYF	TGTGCCAGCAGCCCAGGGCCAGATACGCAGTATTTT
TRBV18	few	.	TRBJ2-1	CASSPSIFEQFF	TGTGCCAGCTCACCAAGCATCTTTGAGCAGTTCTTC
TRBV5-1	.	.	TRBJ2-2	CASSLERLAPTGELFF	TGCGCCAGCAGCTTGGAGCGGCTAGCGCCCACCGGGGAGCTGTTTTTT
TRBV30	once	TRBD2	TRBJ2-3	CAWSVPGTSGMSTDTQYF	TGTGCCTGGAGTGTACCTGGGACTAGCGGAATGTCCACAGATACGCAGTATTTT
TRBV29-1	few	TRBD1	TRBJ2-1	CSETYRGWGEQFF	TGCAGCGAAACCTACAGGGGTTGGGGTGAGCAGTTCTTC
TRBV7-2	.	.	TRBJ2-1	CASRTRDGNEQFF	TGTGCCAGCAGGACGAGGGACGGCAATGAGCAGTTCTTC
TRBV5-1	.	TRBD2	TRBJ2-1	CASKEGRAVYNEQFF	TGCGCCTCTAAGGAGGGGAGGGCGGTATACAATGAGCAGTTCTTC
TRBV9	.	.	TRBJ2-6	CASSALSGANVLTF	TGTGCCAGCAGCGCTCTCTCTGGGGCCAACGTCCTGACTTTC
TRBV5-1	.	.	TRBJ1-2	CASSLGNAVPNYGYTF	TGCGCCAGCAGCTTGGGAAACGCAGTACCCAACTATGGCTACACCTTC
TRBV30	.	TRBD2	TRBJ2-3	CAWRREGSTDTQYF	TGTGCCTGGAGACGGGAGGGGAGCACAGATACGCAGTATTTT
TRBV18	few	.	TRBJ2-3	CASSPGRAPDTQYF	TGTGCCAGCTCACCCGGGAGAGCCCCAGATACGCAGTATTTT
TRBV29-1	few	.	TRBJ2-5	CSVEGVQETQYF	TGCAGCGTTGAGGGGGTACAAGAGACCCAGTACTTC
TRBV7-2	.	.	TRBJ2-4	CASSFAGPLAKNIQYF	TGTGCCAGCAGCTTTGCAGGGCCTCTAGCCAAAAACATTCAGTACTTC
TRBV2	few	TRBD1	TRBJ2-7	CASRASGQGALKDEQYF	TGTGCCAGCAGAGCGTCCGGACAGGGGGCGCTTAAGGACGAGCAGTACTTC
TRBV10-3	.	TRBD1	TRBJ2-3	CAISDSRQGADTQYF	TGTGCCATCAGTGATTCCCGACAGGGCGCAGATACGCAGTATTTT
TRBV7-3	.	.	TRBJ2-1	CASSLLPRSGLSYNEQFF	TGTGCCAGCAGCCTATTGCCCCGGTCCGGCCTCTCCTACAATGAGCAGTTCTTC
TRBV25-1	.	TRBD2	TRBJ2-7	CASSGRTSGSYEQYF	TGTGCCAGCAGTGGCCGCACTAGCGGGAGTTACGAGCAGTACTTC
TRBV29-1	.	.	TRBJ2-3	CSGPGVGTDTQYF	TGCAGCGGCCCCGGGGTAGGCACAGATACGCAGTATTTT
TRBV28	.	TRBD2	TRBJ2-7	CASSPTSGRIYEQYF	TGTGCCAGCAGTCCTACCAGCGGGAGGATCTACGAGCAGTACTTC
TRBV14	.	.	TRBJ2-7	CASSQLDRPYEQYF	TGTGCCAGCAGCCAACTCGACAGACCCTACGAGCAGTACTTC
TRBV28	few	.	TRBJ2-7	CASRGRPYEQYF	TGTGCCAGCAGGGGACGGCCATACGAGCAGTACTTC
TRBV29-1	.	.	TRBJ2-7	CSITGSDYEQYF	TGCAGCATAACCGGGTCCGACTACGAGCAGTACTTC
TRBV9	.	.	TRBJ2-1	CASSVLGPGNEQFF	TGTGCCAGCAGCGTACTTGGGCCCGGCAATGAGCAGTTCTTC
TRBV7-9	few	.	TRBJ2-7	CASSLAEGAEQYF	TGTGCCAGCAGCTTAGCGGAAGGGGCCGAGCAGTACTTC
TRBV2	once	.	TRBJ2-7	CASSPEIYYEQYF	TGTGCCAGCAGTCCTGAAATATACTACGAGCAGTACTTC
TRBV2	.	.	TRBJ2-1	CASSELLTNEQFF	TGTGCCAGCAGTGAGTTACTAACCAATGAGCAGTTCTTC
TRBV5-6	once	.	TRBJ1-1	CASSLVGGATEAFF	TGTGCCAGCAGCTTGGTCGGCGGAGCCACTGAAGCTTTCTTT
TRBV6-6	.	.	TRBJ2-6	CASSSDISSGANVLTF	TGTGCCAGCAGTTCGGACATCTCCTCTGGGGCCAACGTCCTGACTTTC
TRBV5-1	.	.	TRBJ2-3	CASSIGSLGDTQYF	TGCGCCAGCAGCATCGGCTCCCTAGGGGATACGCAGTATTTT
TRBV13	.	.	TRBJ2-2	CASSAADRSETGELFF	TGTGCCAGCAGCGCGGCTGACAGAAGTGAGACCGGGGAGCTGTTTTTT